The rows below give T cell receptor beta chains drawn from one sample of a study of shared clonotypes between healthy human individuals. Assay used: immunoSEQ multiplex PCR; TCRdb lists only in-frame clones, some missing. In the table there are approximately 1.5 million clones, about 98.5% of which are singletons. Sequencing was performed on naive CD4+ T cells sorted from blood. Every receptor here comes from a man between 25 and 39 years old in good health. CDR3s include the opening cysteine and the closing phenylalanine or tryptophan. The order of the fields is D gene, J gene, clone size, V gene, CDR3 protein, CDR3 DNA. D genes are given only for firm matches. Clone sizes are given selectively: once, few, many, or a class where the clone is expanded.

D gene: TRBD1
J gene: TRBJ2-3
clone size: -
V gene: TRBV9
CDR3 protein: CASSVEGDRVDTQYF
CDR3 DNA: TGTGCCAGCAGCGTAGAGGGTGACAGGGTAGATACGCAGTATTTT

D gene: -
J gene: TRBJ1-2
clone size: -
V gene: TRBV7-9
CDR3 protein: CASSLGLGGLSPVYTF
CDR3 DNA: TGTGCCAGCAGCTTAGGCTTGGGAGGGCTATCCCCCGTGTACACCTTC

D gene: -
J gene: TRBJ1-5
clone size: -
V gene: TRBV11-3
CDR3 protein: CASSLDLGGGMDQPQHF
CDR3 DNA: TGTGCCAGCAGCTTAGACCTCGGGGGGGGGATGGATCAGCCCCAGCATTTT

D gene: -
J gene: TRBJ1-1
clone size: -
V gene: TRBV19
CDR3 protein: CASMTTWDTEAFF
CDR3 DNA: TGTGCCAGTATGACCACCTGGGACACTGAAGCTTTCTTT

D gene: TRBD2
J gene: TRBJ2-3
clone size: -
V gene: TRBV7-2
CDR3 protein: CASSFDSGGTDTQYF
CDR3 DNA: TGTGCCAGCAGCTTTGATAGCGGGGGCACAGATACGCAGTATTTT

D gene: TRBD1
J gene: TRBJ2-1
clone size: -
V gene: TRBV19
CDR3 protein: CASSQYRGLDNEQFF
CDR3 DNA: TGTGCCAGTAGCCAATACAGGGGGCTAGACAATGAGCAGTTCTTC

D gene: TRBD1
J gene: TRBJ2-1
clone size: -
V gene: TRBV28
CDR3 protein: CASIPGGDRGRDEQFF
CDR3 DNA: TGTGCCAGCATCCCGGGGGGGGACAGGGGTAGGGATGAGCAGTTCTTC

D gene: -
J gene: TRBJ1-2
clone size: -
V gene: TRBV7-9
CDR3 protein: CASSLFSGTRGSGGYTF
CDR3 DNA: TGTGCCAGCAGCTTATTCTCAGGGACGAGAGGTTCCGGGGGCTACACCTTC

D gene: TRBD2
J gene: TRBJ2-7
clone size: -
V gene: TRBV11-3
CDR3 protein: CASSSSGYEQYF
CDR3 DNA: TGTGCCAGCAGCTCTAGCGGTTACGAGCAGTACTTC

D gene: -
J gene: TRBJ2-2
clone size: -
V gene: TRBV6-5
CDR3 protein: CASSYISPVGTGELFF
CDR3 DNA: TGTGCCAGCAGTTACATTAGCCCGGTCGGTACTGGGGAGCTGTTTTTT

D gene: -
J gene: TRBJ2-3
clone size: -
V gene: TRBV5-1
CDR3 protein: CASSLFLGSITDTQYF
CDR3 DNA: TGCGCCAGCAGCTTGTTTTTGGGAAGCATCACAGATACGCAGTATTTT

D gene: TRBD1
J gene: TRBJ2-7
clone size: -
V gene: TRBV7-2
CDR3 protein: CASSPRDRANEQYF
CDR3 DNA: TGTGCCAGCAGCCCACGGGACAGGGCGAACGAGCAGTACTTC

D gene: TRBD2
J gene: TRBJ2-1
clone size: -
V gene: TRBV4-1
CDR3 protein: CASSQVGLAPYNEQFF
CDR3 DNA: TGCGCCAGCAGCCAAGTTGGACTAGCCCCCTACAATGAGCAGTTCTTC

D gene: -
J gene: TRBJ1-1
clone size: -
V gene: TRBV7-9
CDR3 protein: CASSLGLGTEAFF
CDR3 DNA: TGTGCCAGCAGCTTAGGTCTAGGCACTGAAGCTTTCTTT

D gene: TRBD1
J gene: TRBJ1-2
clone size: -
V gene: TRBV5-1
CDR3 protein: CASSLPTGGAGYTF
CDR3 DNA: TGCGCCAGCAGCTTGCCCACAGGGGGTGCTGGCTACACCTTC

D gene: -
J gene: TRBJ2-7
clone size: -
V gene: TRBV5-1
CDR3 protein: CASSFSGNTYEQYF
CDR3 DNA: TGCGCCAGCAGCTTCTCGGGGAACACCTACGAGCAGTACTTC

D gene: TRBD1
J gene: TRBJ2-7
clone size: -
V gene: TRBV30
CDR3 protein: CAWRGPGQLVYEQYF
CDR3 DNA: TGTGCCTGGAGGGGGCCGGGACAGCTTGTTTATGAGCAGTACTTC

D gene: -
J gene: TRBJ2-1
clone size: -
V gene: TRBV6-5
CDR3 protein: CASSPLGFEQFF
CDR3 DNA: TGTGCCAGCAGTCCCCTAGGGTTCGAGCAGTTCTTC

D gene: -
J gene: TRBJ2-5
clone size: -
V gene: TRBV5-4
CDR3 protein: CASSAATGGQETQYF
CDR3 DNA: TGTGCCAGCAGCGCCGCCACAGGAGGCCAAGAGACCCAGTACTTC

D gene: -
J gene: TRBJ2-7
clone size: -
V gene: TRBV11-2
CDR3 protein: CASSLGIAPTYEQYF
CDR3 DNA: TGTGCCAGCAGCTTAGGAATAGCGCCTACCTACGAGCAGTACTTC

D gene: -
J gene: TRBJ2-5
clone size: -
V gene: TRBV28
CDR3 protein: CASTVGGRETQYF
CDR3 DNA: TGTGCCAGCACCGTGGGGGGTCGCGAGACCCAGTACTTC

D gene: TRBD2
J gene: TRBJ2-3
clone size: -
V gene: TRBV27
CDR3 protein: CASSFGTSGAPDTQYF
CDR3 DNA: TGTGCCAGCAGTTTCGGGACTAGCGGGGCTCCAGATACGCAGTATTTT

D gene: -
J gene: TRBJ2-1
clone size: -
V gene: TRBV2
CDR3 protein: CASRRGGPYLDEQFF
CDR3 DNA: TGTGCCAGCAGGAGGGGGGGGCCCTACTTAGATGAGCAGTTCTTC

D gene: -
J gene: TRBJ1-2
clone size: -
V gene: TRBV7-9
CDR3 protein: CASSFRASGNYGYTF
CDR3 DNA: TGTGCCAGCAGCTTCAGGGCCAGCGGGAACTATGGCTACACCTTC

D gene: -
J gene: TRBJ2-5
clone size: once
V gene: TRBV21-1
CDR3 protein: CASTGGRAKTQYF
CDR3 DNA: TGTGCCAGCACCGGGGGTAGGGCGAAGACCCAGTACTTC

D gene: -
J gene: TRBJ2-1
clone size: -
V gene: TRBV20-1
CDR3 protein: CSALRGSEQFF
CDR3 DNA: TGCAGTGCCCTACGGGGGAGTGAGCAGTTCTTC

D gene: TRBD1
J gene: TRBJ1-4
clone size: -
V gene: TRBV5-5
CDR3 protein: CASSPDRAFGEKLFF
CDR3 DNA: TGTGCCAGCAGCCCGGACAGGGCCTTTGGTGAAAAACTGTTTTTT

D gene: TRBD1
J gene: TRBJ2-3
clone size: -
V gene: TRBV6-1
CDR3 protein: CASSAGTGAPRTDTQYF
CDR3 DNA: TGTGCCAGCAGTGCCGGGACAGGGGCACCTCGCACAGATACGCAGTATTTT

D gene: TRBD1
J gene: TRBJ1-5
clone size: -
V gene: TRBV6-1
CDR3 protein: CASRADRVGSQPQHF
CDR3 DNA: TGTGCCAGCAGGGCAGACAGGGTGGGTTCTCAGCCCCAGCATTTT

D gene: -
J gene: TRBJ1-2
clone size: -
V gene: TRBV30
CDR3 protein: CAWNTGSGKRLLYGYTF
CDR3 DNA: TGTGCCTGGAATACCGGTTCTGGGAAGCGCCTACTCTATGGCTACACCTTC

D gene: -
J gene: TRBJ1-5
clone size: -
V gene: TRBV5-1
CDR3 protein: CASSLHRQGPQHF
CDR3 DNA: TGCGCCAGCAGCTTGCATCGCCAAGGGCCCCAGCATTTT

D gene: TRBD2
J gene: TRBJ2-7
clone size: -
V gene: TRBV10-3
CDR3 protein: CAISVLALAGVRSSYEQYF
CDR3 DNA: TGTGCCATCAGTGTTTTAGCGCTAGCGGGCGTACGTTCCTCCTACGAGCAGTACTTC

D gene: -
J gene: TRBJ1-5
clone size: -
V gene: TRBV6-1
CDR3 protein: CASSENTLFGNQPQHF
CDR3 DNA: TGTGCCAGCAGTGAAAATACCCTGTTTGGCAATCAGCCCCAGCATTTT

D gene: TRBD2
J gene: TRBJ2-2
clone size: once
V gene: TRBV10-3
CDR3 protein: CAISRTSGRGNTGELFF
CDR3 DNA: TGTGCCATCAGTCGGACTAGCGGGAGGGGGAACACCGGGGAGCTGTTTTTT

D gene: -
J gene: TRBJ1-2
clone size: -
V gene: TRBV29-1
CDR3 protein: CSITQVPGGYTF
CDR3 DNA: TGCAGCATTACCCAGGTCCCGGGGGGCTACACCTTC

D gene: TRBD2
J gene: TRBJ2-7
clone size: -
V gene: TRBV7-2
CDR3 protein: CASSSLAGGREQYF
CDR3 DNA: TGTGCCAGCAGCTCTCTAGCGGGAGGGCGCGAGCAGTACTTC

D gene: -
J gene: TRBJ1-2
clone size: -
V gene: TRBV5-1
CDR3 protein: CASRPDGGNYGYTF
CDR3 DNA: TGCGCCAGCAGACCCGACGGGGGGAACTATGGCTACACCTTC

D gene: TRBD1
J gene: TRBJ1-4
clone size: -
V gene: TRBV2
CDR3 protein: CASNPTGFNEKLFF
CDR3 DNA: TGTGCCAGCAATCCGACAGGGTTTAATGAAAAACTGTTTTTT

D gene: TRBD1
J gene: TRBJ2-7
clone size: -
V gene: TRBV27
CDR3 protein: CASRSMTGGARYEQYF
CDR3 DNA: TGTGCCAGCAGATCCATGACAGGGGGCGCGAGGTACGAGCAGTACTTC

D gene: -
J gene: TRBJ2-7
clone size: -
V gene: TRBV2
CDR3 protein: CASSIQVSSYEQYF
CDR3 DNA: TGTGCCAGCAGTATACAGGTAAGCTCCTACGAGCAGTACTTC

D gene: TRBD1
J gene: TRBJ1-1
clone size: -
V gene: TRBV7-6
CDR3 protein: CASSSLQGTNTEAFF
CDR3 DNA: TGTGCCAGCAGCTCCTTACAGGGGACGAACACTGAAGCTTTCTTT

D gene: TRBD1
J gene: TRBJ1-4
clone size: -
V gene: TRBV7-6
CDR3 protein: CASSSRTGNEKLFF
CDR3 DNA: TGTGCCAGCAGCTCAAGGACAGGGAACGAAAAACTGTTTTTT

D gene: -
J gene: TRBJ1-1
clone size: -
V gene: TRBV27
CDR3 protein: CASSLLGFNTEAFF
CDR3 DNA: TGTGCCAGCAGTTTACTGGGGTTCAACACTGAAGCTTTCTTT

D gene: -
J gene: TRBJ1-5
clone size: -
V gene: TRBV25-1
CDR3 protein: CASSEGSYQPQHF
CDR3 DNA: TGTGCCAGCAGTGAGGGGAGTTATCAGCCCCAGCATTTT

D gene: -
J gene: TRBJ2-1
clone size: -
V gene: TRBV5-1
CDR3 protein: CASSLMGTSGNEQFF
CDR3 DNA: TGCGCCAGCAGCTTGATGGGGACTTCGGGAAATGAGCAGTTCTTC

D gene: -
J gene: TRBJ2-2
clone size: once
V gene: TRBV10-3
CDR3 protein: CASTKGKAGGELFF
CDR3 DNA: TGTGCCTCAACAAAGGGGAAGGCGGGCGGGGAGCTGTTTTTT